Presented here are 27 T cell receptor beta chains from one specimen sequenced in a study of blood T cells in healthy people across ages. A second PCR, run for about 6 to 11 cycles, used a sample-barcoded 5' primer plus a J-beta primer mix. TCRdb re-called the 5' RACE reads with MiXCR, one entry per CDR3 protein. The sample shows about 730,000 distinct CDR3 sequences, roughly two fifths of them seen only once. Sequencing was performed on blood. These receptors originate from a woman aged 55-69 years in good health.

The chain couples TRBV3-1 to TRBJ2-1; TRBD1 agrees at 7 bases. CDR1 is LGHDT, CDR2 YNNKEL, per germline (reference sequence). V was pared by 2 bases and J by 0 bases, with 7 bases of the junction left unmatched. The CDR3 length is 17 residues. The CDR3 sequence: CASSQFEGDSSYNEQFF. In nucleotides, the CDR3 is TGTGCCAGCAGCCAATTCGAGGGGGACAGCTCCTACAATGAGCAGTTCTTC.

This chain connects TRBV6-6 to TRBJ2-3, with D perhaps matching TRBD1 (8 bases). The germline V gene has CDR1 MNHNY and CDR2 SVGAGI (reference sequence). The V and J ends lost 5 bases and 4 bases respectively, with 19 bases between them. This CDR3 comprises 16 residues. CDR3: CASSQGQGGYADTQYF. The CDR3 DNA reads TGTGCCAGCAGTCAAGGACAGGGAGGGTACGCAGATACGCAGTATTTT.

J is TRBJ2-7 and V is TRBV6-5, with 11 bases aligning to TRBD2. Trimming took 6 bases from V and 6 from J; bases not matched to a gene: 7. The CDR3 covers 14 residues. Per germline, CDR1 MNHEY and CDR2 SVGAGI. The CDR3 loop is CASSYRLAGFEQYF. The CDR3 coding sequence is TGTGCCAGCAGCTACAGACTAGCGGGATTCGAGCAGTACTTC.

V and J are TRBV6-2 or TRBV6-3 and TRBJ2-1, with 8 nucleotides matching TRBD2. The CDR3 spans 18 residues. The junction had 20 bases not matched to a gene; V was cut back by 6 bases and J by 7 bases. From germline, CDR1 is MNHEY and CDR2 SVGEGT. The DNA of the CDR3 is TGTGCCAGCAGGGGGGCGGATGGCTTTAGCGGGATCGTAAATGAGCAGTTCTTC. Translated, it gives CASRGADGFSGIVNEQFF.

About this clonotype: This may be a read error, as it is one base from a much larger clone. The chain recombines TRBV4-2 with TRBJ2-1, with D possibly TRBD2 on 6 matching bases. V lost 6 bases to trimming and J lost 8 bases, with 8 bases between them. CDR3 length: 11 amino acids. Germline loops: CDR1 LGHNA, CDR2 YNFKEQ. In DNA, the CDR3 is TGTGCCAGCAGACGGGGGTATGAGCAGTTCTTC. Translated: CASRRGYEQFF.

The chain has TRBV28 and TRBJ2-4; the D is unclear. This CDR3 has 13 amino acids. V lost 2 bases and J lost 6, with 8 bases in between. Germline assignment: CDR1 MDHEN and CDR2 SYDVKM. This chain's CDR3 is CASSLDGPNIQYF. CDR3 bases: TGTGCCAGCAGTTTAGATGGTCCAAACATTCAGTACTTC.

The chain joins TRBV5-1 to TRBJ2-3, with TRBD1 identical over 8 bases. CDR3 length equals 14 residues. V lost 3 bases to trimming and J lost 5 bases; unmatched junction nucleotides: 5. Per the germline V gene, CDR1 is SGHRS and CDR2 is YFSETQ. CDR3 sequence (DNA): TGCGCCAGCAGCTACGGACAGGGTCAAGATACGCAGTATTTT. Its protein product is CASSYGQGQDTQYF. The full variable domain, rest sourced from reference TRBV5-1 and TRBJ2-3, is KAGVTQTPRYLIKTRGQQVTLSCSPISGHRSVSWYQQTPGQGLQFLFEYFSETQRNKGNFPGRFSGRQFSNSRSEMNVSTLELGDSALYLCASSYGQGQDTQYFGPGTRLTVL.

J is TRBJ2-5 and V is TRBV3-1; 8 nucleotides align to TRBD2. In germline, CDR1 is LGHDT, CDR2 YNNKEL (reference sequence). V lost 0 bases to trimming and J lost 5 bases; unmatched junction nucleotides: 17. This CDR3 comprises 19 residues. Written as DNA, the CDR3 is TGTGCCAGCAGCCAAGATGACTCGGCGGGGGGCCGGGTGTGGGAGACCCAGTACTTC. Residues: CASSQDDSAGGRVWETQYF.

The chain couples TRBV12-3 or TRBV12-4 to TRBJ1-1; D ambiguous. V gave up 3 bases and J gave up 1 base, with 9 bases separating them. This CDR3 is built from 14 residues. The CDR3 protein is CASSFARGNTEAFF. The DNA for the CDR3 is TGTGCCAGCAGTTTTGCCCGTGGGAACACTGAAGCTTTCTTT.

This clonotype was detected a few times. This rearrangement joins TRBV5-1 to TRBJ2-7; no clear D gene. The CDR3 covers 14 residues. The V gene lost 0 bases and the J gene lost 2 bases, with 9 bases spanning the gap. The germline CDR1 and CDR2 sequences are SGHRS and YFSETQ. The CDR3 DNA follows: TGCGCCAGCAGCTTGGAGTTGGGGACCTACGAGCAGTACTTC. Protein product: CASSLELGTYEQYF. Full variable domain (rest looked up from reference TRBV5-1 and TRBJ2-7): KAGVTQTPRYLIKTRGQQVTLSCSPISGHRSVSWYQQTPGQGLQFLFEYFSETQRNKGNFPGRFSGRQFSNSRSEMNVSTLELGDSALYLCASSLELGTYEQYFGPGTRLTVT.

The chain carries TRBV6-2 or TRBV6-3 and TRBJ2-7; no clear D gene. The CDR3 consists of 15 residues. Germline V gene sequence: CDR1 MNHEY, CDR2 SVGEGT. CDR3 sequence reads: CSSSHSPLKSYEQYF. CDR3 nucleotide sequence: TGTAGCAGCAGTCACAGTCCTCTGAAGTCCTACGAGCAGTACTTC.

About this clonotype: Possible read error: a much larger clone is one base away. This chain links TRBV10-3 with TRBJ2-3, with D unclear. This CDR3 contains 12 residues. V lost 0 bases to trimming and J lost 5 bases, with 3 bases between them. Per the germline V gene, CDR1 is ENHRY and CDR2 is SYGVKD. The CDR3, as DNA: TGTGCCATCAGTGAGTCGGTAGATACGCAGTATTTT. Translated: CAISESVDTQYF.

There are a few counts of this clonotype. The chain employs TRBV6-1 and TRBJ2-7, with D tentatively TRBD2 (6 bases). V was shortened by 7 bases and J by 2 bases, with 9 bases between the two germline ends. The V gene's germline CDR1 is MNHNS and CDR2 SASEGT. The CDR3 covers 12 residues. CDR3 sequence reads: CASKEGPYEQYF. CDR3 sequence (DNA): TGTGCCAGCAAGGAGGGGCCCTACGAGCAGTACTTC.

Of note for this clonotype: This may be a read error: a much more frequent sequence differs by one nucleotide. The V and J genes are TRBV12-3 or TRBV12-4 and TRBJ2-1; 9 nucleotides match TRBD1. The CDR3 sequence is 15 residues long. The CDR3 coding sequence is TGTGCCGGCAGTATGACAGGGGGTTCTTACAATGAGCAGTTCTTC. It yields the protein CAGSMTGGSYNEQFF.

CDR3 sequence reads: CASSSETGRKLFF. For the CDR3, the DNA is TGTGCCAGCAGCTCGGAGACGGGGAGAAAACTGTTTTTT. V usage is TRBV2 and J usage is TRBJ1-4; no firm D call. The CDR3 totals 13 residues. The V end lost 6 bases, the J end lost 10 bases, and 15 bases lay between the germline ends. Germline V gene sequence: CDR1 SNHLY, CDR2 FYNNEI.

This chain connects TRBV20-1 to TRBJ2-5; D is possibly TRBD2 (7 bases). This CDR3 has 14 residues. Trimming shortened V by 1 base and J by 3 bases, and 12 bases separated the two germline ends. The V gene's germline CDR1 is DFQATT and CDR2 SNEGSKA (reference sequence). This CDR3 reads CSARVGGVEETQYF. DNA for the CDR3: TGCAGTGCTAGAGTAGGGGGGGTCGAAGAGACCCAGTACTTC.

The CDR3 nucleotides read TGTGCCAGCAGCGCAGGGGACAGGGTGGGGGAAAAACTGTTTTTT. Translation gives CASSAGDRVGEKLFF. The gene calls are TRBV9 and TRBJ1-4, with TRBD1 matching over 9 bases. CDR1 SGDLS and CDR2 YYNGEE come from the germline V gene. The CDR3 has 15 residues. The trim removed 3 bases at V and 8 bases at J, leaving 8 bases unmatched.

The chain links TRBV3-1 to TRBJ2-1; D may be TRBD1 (6 bases). V lost 1 base to trimming and J lost 3 bases, with 19 bases between them. The CDR3 length is 18 residues. Germline V gene sequence: CDR1 LGHDT, CDR2 YNNKEL (reference sequence). This CDR3 is CASSQGLMGASDYNEQFF. In DNA form, the CDR3 reads TGTGCCAGCAGCCAAGGATTGATGGGGGCGTCCGACTACAATGAGCAGTTCTTC.

The rearrangement uses TRBV20-1 and TRBJ2-5, with 11 positions matching TRBD2. V was pared by 7 bases and J by 1 base, with 5 bases of the junction left unmatched. The CDR3 runs 14 residues. Germline values: CDR1 DFQATT, CDR2 SNEGSKA (reference sequence). The CDR3 here is CSGGTSGTQETQYF. CDR3 nucleotide sequence: TGCAGTGGGGGGACTAGCGGCACCCAAGAGACCCAGTACTTC.

This clonotype was recorded many times. The chain joins TRBV10-3 to TRBJ2-1; 8 nucleotides agree with TRBD1. The trim removed 9 bases at V and 6 bases at J, leaving 10 bases unmatched. Looked up from germline, CDR1 is ENHRY and CDR2 is SYGVKD. The length of the CDR3 is 14 residues. The CDR3 DNA follows: TGTGCCATTAAAGGACAGGGCGGTTTCAATGAGCAGTTCTTC. Amino acid sequence: CAIKGQGGFNEQFF.

This clonotype was seen at least ten times. This chain connects TRBV29-1 to TRBJ2-7, with 9 bases fitting TRBD1. CDR3 size: 12 residues. V dropped 7 bases and J dropped 5; count of bases not matched to a gene: 6. CDR1 is SQVTM, CDR2 ANQGSEA, per germline. The CDR3 loop reads CSAGDRVNEQYF. Here the CDR3 DNA reads TGCAGCGCGGGGGACAGGGTAAACGAGCAGTACTTC.

The rearrangement links TRBV7-9 to TRBJ1-4, with TRBD1 as a possible D gene (6 bases). Germline CDR1 is SEHNR and CDR2 is FQNEAQ (reference sequence). This CDR3 region has 16 residues. Trimming left V 5 bases short and J 4 bases short, with 17 bases between. The CDR3 protein is CASSLRPMDSNEKLFF. In DNA form, the CDR3 reads TGTGCCAGCAGCCTCAGACCGATGGACAGTAATGAAAAACTGTTTTTT.

This clonotype has at least ten counts. The chain has TRBV12-3 or TRBV12-4 and TRBJ1-2; no clear D. Trimming shortened V by 2 bases and J by 10 bases, and 8 bases separated the two germline ends. The CDR3 contains 11 residues. CDR3 residues: CASSLIGFYTF. CDR3 DNA: TGTGCCAGCAGTTTAATCGGATTCTACACCTTC.

This clonotype came up a few times. The chain recombines TRBV18 with TRBJ2-1; D uncertain. The germline CDR1 and CDR2 sequences are KGHSH and LQKENI. V was clipped by 3 bases and J by 0 bases, with 6 bases between them. The length of the CDR3 is 14 residues. CDR3 sequence (DNA): TGTGCCAGCTCACCGGAAAGCTCCTACAATGAGCAGTTCTTC. Its translation is CASSPESSYNEQFF.

The chain combines TRBV18 with TRBJ2-7, with no clear D. Judging by the DNA end, TRBJ2-5 fits better; the J call may be wrong. Looked up from germline, CDR1 is KGHSH and CDR2 is LQKENI. This CDR3 is 12 amino acids long. Written as DNA, the CDR3 is TGTGCCAGCTCACCCGAGATCGAGACCCAGTACTTC. This translates into CASSPEIETQYF.

There are a few counts of this clonotype. This sequence joins TRBV21-1 and TRBJ2-3; the listed D gene, TRBD2, was not tested against the DNA. TRBV21-1 is a listed pseudogene. The CDR3 length is 15 residues. CDR3 bases: TGTGCCAGCAGCCCCGCCGTGGGTAGTACAGATACGCAGTATTTT. It yields the protein CASSPAVGSTDTQYF.

The chain recombines TRBV10-3 with TRBJ2-1; D is perhaps TRBD2 (6 bases). Germline V CDR1 and CDR2: ENHRY, SYGVKD. CDR3 length equals 16 residues. Between the trimmed V and J ends, which lost 0 bases and 2 bases, there was a span of 11 bases. Written as DNA, the CDR3 is TGTGCCATCAGTGAGTCGAGGTGGACTACCTACAATGAGCAGTTCTTC. Translated: CAISESRWTTYNEQFF.